A single sample gave rise to the 15 T cell receptor beta chains below, sequenced in a study of CD8+CD57+ T cells in acquired aplastic anemia. Genomic DNA constituted the template upon which TCR beta VDJ and CDR3 profiling was performed. MiXCR was run by TCRdb on the reads, yielding one entry per CDR3 protein. Of 35,000 to 45,000 distinct CDR3 sequences in the sample, around 67% were seen once. The specimen sequenced was sorted CD4+, CD8+, or CD8+CD57+ T cells (not recorded which) from PBMCs. Receptors were obtained from a human donor in good health, serving as a control.

This sequence joins TRBV20-1 and TRBJ1-1; TRBD1 matches 7 bases. Germline V CDR1 and CDR2: DFQATT, SNEGSKA (reference sequence). The ends lost 5 bases at V and 9 bases at J; junction bases unmatched: 9. The CDR3 runs 12 residues. In DNA, the CDR3 is TGCAGTGCTCCACAGGGGCAGGGTCAAGCTTTCTTT. Protein: CSAPQGQGQAFF.

This clonotype was seen a handful of times. The chain links TRBV14 to TRBJ2-1; tentative D call: TRBD2 (6 bases). Germline V CDR1 and CDR2: SGHDN, FVKESK. The CDR3 consists of 14 residues. Trimming took off 4 bases at V and 5 bases at J, with 12 bases between the two ends. The CDR3 protein is CASSPGLRNNEQFF. As DNA, the CDR3 is TGTGCCAGCAGCCCGGGACTGAGGAACAATGAGCAGTTCTTC.

This chain uses TRBV25-1 with TRBJ2-1; 9 bases fit TRBD1. This CDR3 has 14 residues. V shed 5 bases, J shed 7 bases, and the junction held 6 bases outside the gene matches. Germline V gives CDR1 MGHDK, CDR2 SYGVNS. CDR3 sequence: CASSTGTGWNEQFF. CDR3 in DNA: TGTGCCAGCAGTACCGGGACAGGGTGGAATGAGCAGTTCTTC.

This chain's CDR3 is CATARDGYTF. As DNA, the CDR3 is TGTGCCACCGCAAGGGATGGCTACACCTTC. V gene TRBV19 combines with J gene TRBJ1-2; D ambiguous. Per germline, CDR1 LNHDA and CDR2 SQIVND (reference sequence). V lost 10 bases and J lost 6, with 9 bases in between. This CDR3 has 10 residues.

This clonotype was seen many times. The chain has TRBV12-3 or TRBV12-4 and TRBJ2-2; the D is unclear. The length of the CDR3 is 12 residues. Deletions cut 7 bases from V and 4 bases from J, with 7 bases between. The CDR3 here is CASTLSTGELFF. The CDR3 DNA is TGTGCCAGCACTCTCAGCACCGGGGAGCTGTTTTTT.

The CDR3 loop is CASSATGSDTQYF. CDR3 DNA: TGTGCCAGCAGCGCGACAGGGTCAGATACGCAGTATTTT. The V call is TRBV2, the J call TRBJ2-3; 7 positions agree with TRBD1. This CDR3 is 13 amino acids long. In germline, CDR1 is SNHLY, CDR2 FYNNEI. With 6 bases clipped from V and 4 bases from J, the junction kept 4 bases outside the gene matches.

V usage is TRBV24-1 and J usage is TRBJ1-5; D ambiguous. Germline V lookup: CDR1 KGHDR, CDR2 SFDVKD. With 6 bases removed from V and 3 bases from J, the gap between germline ends came to 8 bases. CDR3 size: 13 residues. Here the CDR3 reads CATSRAVNQPQHF. The CDR3 bases are TGTGCCACCAGTCGGGCAGTCAATCAGCCCCAGCATTTT.

The sample holds many counts of this clonotype. The chain uses TRBV30 and TRBJ1-2; D gene uncertain. V lost 0 bases to trimming and J lost 8 bases, with 13 bases between them. Germline values: CDR1 GTSNPN, CDR2 SVGIG (reference sequence). This CDR3 is 13 amino acids long. The CDR3 here is CAWSVTEGSGYTF. Written as DNA, the CDR3 is TGTGCCTGGAGTGTAACGGAGGGCTCCGGCTACACCTTC.

The table lists this clonotype with a count of one. The chain combines TRBV25-1 with TRBJ2-7; 8 bases agree with TRBD2. The CDR3 runs 16 residues. Germline V CDR1 and CDR2: MGHDK, SYGVNS. Losses at the gene ends were 6 bases for V and 3 bases for J; bases not matched to a gene: 13. CDR3 bases: TGTGCCAGCAGCTTACTTGCTGCGGGGGGCCTCTACGAGCAGTACTTC. Encoded protein: CASSLLAAGGLYEQYF.

This clonotype counts as medium-sized. The chain combines TRBV29-1 with TRBJ2-1; unclear D gene. Germline lookup yields CDR1 SQVTM and CDR2 ANQGSEA. V was clipped by 2 bases and J by 4 bases, with 15 bases between them. This CDR3 comprises 15 residues. The CDR3 DNA sequence: TGCAGCGTTGAATCTGGGCCCAGTATGTACAATGAGCAGTTCTTC. It specifies CSVESGPSMYNEQFF.

This clonotype was picked up one time. This sequence joins TRBV20-1 and TRBJ2-3; D tentatively reads TRBD1 or TRBD2 (5 bases each). Trimming took 1 base from V and 5 from J, leaving 13 bases between them. The CDR3 loop spans 14 amino acids. Germline CDR1 DFQATT, CDR2 SNEGSKA (reference sequence). In nucleotides, the CDR3 is TGCAGTGCTAGAGGAGGGACCCACAAAGATACGCAGTATTTT. As protein: CSARGGTHKDTQYF.

The rearrangement joins TRBV10-3 to TRBJ2-5, with a tentative D call TRBD2 (6 bases). This CDR3 is 14 amino acids long. The germline V gene encodes CDR1 ENHRY and CDR2 SYGVKD. V was cut by 9 bases and J by 0 bases, with 14 bases left in between. CDR3 DNA: TGTGCCATTCGGGGGAGATTAGACCAAGAGACCCAGTACTTC. Translated, it gives CAIRGRLDQETQYF.

The V gene is TRBV2, the J gene TRBJ2-5, with unresolved D. The CDR3 sequence is 14 residues long. V shed 3 bases and J shed 1 base, with 9 bases lying between them. Germline V CDR1 and CDR2: SNHLY, FYNNEI. CDR3: CASSESATQETQYF. The DNA for the CDR3 is TGTGCCAGCAGTGAGTCAGCCACCCAAGAGACCCAGTACTTC. The full variable domain, completed using reference TRBV2 and TRBJ2-5, is EPEVTQTPSHQVTQMGQEVILRCVPISNHLYFYWYRQILGQKVEFLVSFYNNEISEKSEIFDDQFSVERPDGSNFTLKIRSTKLEDSAMYFCASSESATQETQYFGPGTRLLVL.

The chain couples TRBV24-1 to TRBJ2-1; 8 bases map to TRBD2. The CDR3 loop spans 15 amino acids. Germline V gene data show CDR1 as KGHDR and CDR2 as SFDVKD. The trim removed 5 bases at V and 3 bases at J, leaving 5 bases unmatched. The CDR3 nucleotides read TGTGCCACCAGTGGAGGTAGCGGGGACTACAATGAGCAGTTCTTC. Translation gives CATSGGSGDYNEQFF.

This clonotype came up many times. It may be a read error: a sequence one base away is much more abundant. The rearrangement joins TRBV12-3 or TRBV12-4 to TRBJ1-1, with a weak D call TRBD1 (6 bases). The CDR3 consists of 13 residues. The CDR3, as DNA: TGTGCCTGCAGTTTACAGGGGAACACTGAAGCTTTCTTT. Protein product: CACSLQGNTEAFF.